The 30 T cell receptor beta chains given below trace back to one sample, sequenced in a study of PD-1 blockade in classical Hodgkin lymphoma. Method: immunoSEQ multiplex PCR; TCRdb's copy keeps in-frame clones and lacks some. The table includes 45,000 or so clones, roughly 93% detected once. The time point here: newly diagnosed, previously untreated cHL patient sample. The sequencing sample was made of peripheral blood mononuclear cells (PBMCs). These receptors were obtained from a human donor with classical Hodgkin lymphoma.

The rearrangement uses TRBV2 and TRBJ2-3; the match to TRBD1 covers 9 bases. Germline V lookup: CDR1 SNHLY, CDR2 FYNNEI. The CDR3 has 15 amino acids. V lost 5 bases, J lost 5 bases, and 8 bases stayed unmatched. CDR3 nucleotides: TGTGCCAGCAGTTGGGGGACAGGGTCCGAAGATACGCAGTATTTT. Translation: CASSWGTGSEDTQYF.

The chain has TRBV28 and TRBJ2-7; 7 bases are a match to TRBD2. V dropped 6 bases and J dropped 2; count of bases not matched to a gene: 4. The germline V gene encodes CDR1 MDHEN and CDR2 SYDVKM. The CDR3 has 13 residues. Here the CDR3 DNA reads TGTGCCAGCAGAGCGGGGCCTACCTACGAGCAGTACTTC. Its protein product is CASRAGPTYEQYF.

This clone was picked up a small number of times. The J gene is TRBJ2-7, the V gene TRBV29-1, with a possible D match to TRBD1 (6 bases). CDR3 length: 12 amino acids. The germline V gene has CDR1 SQVTM and CDR2 ANQGSEA. Trimming left V 4 bases short and J 3 bases short, with 10 bases between. The DNA of the CDR3 is TGCAGCGTTGCGGGGACAAACTACGAGCAGTACTTC. This translates into CSVAGTNYEQYF.

This clone was detected once. V usage is TRBV19 and J usage is TRBJ2-7, with 8 bases lining up with TRBD1. Germline CDR1 reads LNHDA; CDR2 reads SQIVND (reference sequence). The V gene end was trimmed by 6 bases and the J gene end by 3 bases; junction bases not matched to a gene: 13. This CDR3 is 16 amino acids long. The CDR3 nucleotides read TGTGCCAGTAGCCCGGCAGGGGGACAGGTTAGCTACGAGCAGTACTTC. It yields the protein CASSPAGGQVSYEQYF.

The rearrangement uses TRBV5-4 and TRBJ2-3, with D maybe TRBD2 (6 bases). With 4 bases removed from V and 1 base from J, the gap between germline ends came to 13 bases. Germline assignment: CDR1 SGHNT and CDR2 YYREEE (reference sequence). The CDR3 runs to 15 residues. Here the CDR3 reads CASSRARRGTDTQYF. The CDR3 nucleotides read TGTGCCAGCAGCCGGGCCCGGAGGGGCACAGATACGCAGTATTTT.

The chain is built from TRBV7-8 and TRBJ2-7; D call uncertain. Germline V gene lookup returns CDR1 SGHVS and CDR2 FQNEAQ. V lost 6 bases to trimming and J lost 0 bases, with 6 bases between them. The CDR3 is 12 residues long. CDR3 bases: TGTGCCAGCAGTCGCGGCTCCTACGAGCAGTACTTC. Translated, it gives CASSRGSYEQYF.

This chain links TRBV19 with TRBJ1-1, with TRBD1 as a possible D gene (5 bases). Germline CDR1 is LNHDA and CDR2 is SQIVND (reference sequence). The CDR3 length is 12 residues. The germline V and J ends were trimmed by 5 bases and 6 bases, with 10 bases remaining between them. For the CDR3, the DNA is TGTGCCAGTAGTTCCACGGGACCTGAAGCTTTCTTT. Amino acid sequence: CASSSTGPEAFF.

This chain links TRBV5-1 with TRBJ2-5; D call uncertain. Trimming took off 0 bases at V and 5 bases at J, with 11 bases between the two ends. The CDR3 spans 14 residues. The germline V gene encodes CDR1 SGHRS and CDR2 YFSETQ. CDR3 protein: CASSLDNGAETQYF. Here the CDR3 DNA reads TGCGCCAGCAGCTTGGATAACGGAGCGGAGACCCAGTACTTC.

The genes are TRBV11-3 and TRBJ1-1; D gene ambiguous. V was cut by 4 bases and J by 1 base, with 10 bases left in between. This CDR3 has 14 residues. Germline values: CDR1 SGHNT, CDR2 YENEEA. The CDR3 region is CASSSGYPNTEAFF. DNA for the CDR3: TGTGCCAGCAGCTCGGGGTATCCGAACACTGAAGCTTTCTTT.

CDR3: CASSRDSYYGYTF. The CDR3 DNA sequence: TGTGCCAGCAGCCGGGACAGCTACTATGGCTACACCTTC. J is TRBJ1-2 and V is TRBV13, with TRBD1 matching 7 bases. The germline V gene encodes CDR1 PRHDT and CDR2 FYEKMQ (reference sequence). With V trimmed by 5 bases and J by 3 bases, 3 bases remained unmatched. The length of the CDR3 is 13 residues.

The V gene is TRBV5-1, the J gene TRBJ1-2, with D maybe TRBD1 (6 bases). Trimming shortened V by 4 bases and J by 5 bases, and 18 bases separated the two germline ends. The CDR3 has 15 residues. From germline, CDR1 is SGHRS and CDR2 YFSETQ. CDR3 loop: CASSPQGTGIYGYTF. As DNA, the CDR3 is TGCGCCAGCAGCCCCCAGGGTACAGGGATTTATGGCTACACCTTC.

This clone was counted a single time. The genes are TRBV9 and TRBJ1-5; the match to TRBD1 covers 11 bases. V gave up 4 bases and J gave up 5 bases; unmatched junction bases: 8. Looked up from germline, CDR1 is SGDLS and CDR2 is YYNGEE. The CDR3 length is 16 residues. CDR3 DNA: TGTGCCAGCAGCCGAACCGGGACAGGGGGTGATCAGCCCCAGCATTTT. Amino acid sequence: CASSRTGTGGDQPQHF.

The gene calls are TRBV7-3 and TRBJ2-1; D is perhaps TRBD2 (6 bases). The CDR3 has 14 residues. The V end lost 5 bases, the J end lost 12 bases, and 20 bases lay between the germline ends. In germline, CDR1 is SGHTA, CDR2 FQGTGA. The CDR3 loop is CASSPGLDDYTQFF. CDR3 in DNA: TGTGCCAGCAGCCCGGGACTCGACGACTATACGCAGTTCTTC.

The rearrangement links TRBV7-3 to TRBJ2-3, with D perhaps matching TRBD2 (5 bases). CDR1 SGHTA and CDR2 FQGTGA come from the germline V gene. Deletions cut 4 bases from V and 6 bases from J, with 14 bases between. The CDR3 extends over 14 amino acids. In DNA, the CDR3 is TGTGCCAGCAGCTCCTTCGGACGAGGGGATACGCAGTATTTT. Translated: CASSSFGRGDTQYF.

The rearrangement uses TRBV19 and TRBJ2-1; 7 positions agree with TRBD2. V dropped 10 bases and J dropped 5; count of bases not matched to a gene: 11. The CDR3 totals 14 residues. Germline loops: CDR1 LNHDA, CDR2 SQIVND (reference sequence). DNA of the CDR3: TGTGCCACCTCCACCGGGACTATTAACAATGAGCAGTTCTTC. Its protein product is CATSTGTINNEQFF.

This clone was detected only once. V usage is TRBV7-8 and J usage is TRBJ1-5, with TRBD1 matching 8 bases. The trim removed 3 bases at V and 10 bases at J, leaving 17 bases unmatched. Per germline, CDR1 SGHVS and CDR2 FQNEAQ. The CDR3 is 17 amino acids. The DNA of the CDR3 is TGTGCCAGCAGCTTCTGGGTGGGTGGACAGGGCCTTCCTCCCCAGCATTTT. This gives the protein CASSFWVGGQGLPPQHF. The whole variable domain, remainder taken from reference TRBV7-8 and TRBJ1-5, is GAGVSQSPRYKVAKRGQDVALRCDPISGHVSLFWYQQALGQGPEFLTYFQNEAQLDKSGLPSDRFFAERPEGSVSTLKIQRTQQEDSAVYLCASSFWVGGQGLPPQHFGDGTRLSIL.

J is TRBJ2-7 and V is TRBV10-3; 9 bases are a match to TRBD1. This CDR3 is 12 amino acids long. CDR1 ENHRY and CDR2 SYGVKD come from the germline V gene. Losses at the gene ends were 11 bases for V and 1 base for J; bases not matched to a gene: 3. CDR3 in amino acids: CAAGQGSYEQYV. The CDR3 DNA follows: TGTGCCGCAGGACAGGGGTCCTACGAGCAGTACGTC.

The chain uses TRBV23-1 and TRBJ2-7; TRBD1 might be the D (5 bases). TRBV23-1 is treated as an ORF (open reading frame) with a function not yet certain. The CDR3 is 14 amino acids. Trimming left V 5 bases short and J 4 bases short, with 15 bases between. The CDR3 sequence: CASSTGFLGYEQYV. As DNA, the CDR3 is TGCGCCAGCAGTACAGGTTTTTTGGGGTACGAGCAGTACGTC.

The V call is TRBV27, the J call TRBJ1-5; a possible D gene is TRBD1 (6 bases). This CDR3 is 14 amino acids long. Germline V lookup: CDR1 MNHEY, CDR2 SMNVEV (reference sequence). V was pared by 4 bases and J by 4 bases, with 11 bases between. The CDR3 loop reads CASSSGGRNQPQHF. The CDR3 DNA sequence: TGTGCCAGCAGTTCCGGGGGGCGGAATCAGCCCCAGCATTTT.

This chain uses TRBV5-1 with TRBJ2-5; 8 nucleotides agree with TRBD1. The length of the CDR3 is 15 residues. In germline, CDR1 is SGHRS, CDR2 YFSETQ. V was clipped by 3 bases and J by 2 bases; unmatched bases: 6. CDR3 sequence: CASSSLQGAQETQYF. The CDR3 nucleotides are TGCGCCAGCAGCTCACTGCAGGGGGCTCAAGAGACCCAGTACTTC.

This clone appeared a single time. J is TRBJ1-4 and V is TRBV5-1; 7 nucleotides line up with TRBD1. Trimming at V came to 4 bases and at J to 0 bases, leaving 6 bases not matched to a gene. From germline, CDR1 is SGHRS and CDR2 YFSETQ. The CDR3 totals 16 residues. This CDR3 is CASSTGQRTTNEKLFF. The CDR3 region has the DNA TGCGCCAGCAGCACGGGACAGAGGACAACTAATGAAAAACTGTTTTTT.

The chain carries TRBV5-4 and TRBJ1-2; D is unresolved. The CDR3 totals 17 residues. The V gene lost 0 bases and the J gene lost 0 bases, with 15 bases spanning the gap. Per germline, CDR1 SGHNT and CDR2 YYREEE (reference sequence). CDR3 residues: CASSLAPPGATNYGYTF. For the CDR3, the DNA is TGTGCCAGCAGCTTGGCGCCCCCAGGAGCCACTAACTATGGCTACACCTTC. Full variable domain (missing parts from reference TRBV5-4 and TRBJ1-2): ETGVTQSPTHLIKTRGQQVTLRCSSQSGHNTVSWYQQALGQGPQFIFQYYREEENGRGNFPPRFSGLQFPNYSSELNVNALELDDSALYLCASSLAPPGATNYGYTFGSGTRLTVV.

The V call is TRBV7-2, the J call TRBJ2-3; D might be TRBD2 (6 bases). The V gene's germline CDR1 is SGHTA and CDR2 FQGNSA. The V and J ends lost 3 bases and 0 bases respectively, with 10 bases between them. This CDR3 has 15 amino acids. The CDR3, as DNA: TGTGCCAGCAGCTTTAGCGGTTCTAGCACAGATACGCAGTATTTT. Its protein product is CASSFSGSSTDTQYF.

The chain links TRBV7-2 to TRBJ2-5; TRBD2 aligns across 9 bases. Germline CDR1 and CDR2: SGHTA and FQGNSA. V shed 2 bases, J shed 1 base, and the junction held 2 bases outside the gene matches. This CDR3 is 15 amino acids long. The CDR3, as DNA: TGTGCCAGCAGCTTATTAGCGGGAGTCCAAGAGACCCAGTACTTC. This encodes CASSLLAGVQETQYF.

The gene calls are TRBV19 and TRBJ2-7; D uncertain. This CDR3 has 13 residues. V gave up 8 bases and J gave up 2 bases, with 13 bases separating them. Germline V gene sequence: CDR1 LNHDA, CDR2 SQIVND (reference sequence). CDR3 sequence (DNA): TGTGCCAGTCGACGGTTGGGCCCCTACGAGCAGTACGTC. Its translation: CASRRLGPYEQYV.

The chain recombines TRBV7-7 with TRBJ2-3; TRBD2 matches 7 bases. The CDR3 totals 15 residues. The germline V gene encodes CDR1 SSHAT and CDR2 FNYEAQ (reference sequence). The junction had 5 bases not matched to a gene; V was cut back by 5 bases and J by 0 bases. CDR3 protein: CASSRSGVSTDTQYF. In DNA, the CDR3 is TGTGCCAGCAGCCGAAGCGGGGTTAGCACAGATACGCAGTATTTT.

This sequence joins TRBV7-9 and TRBJ1-1; D gene unclear. V lost 5 bases and J lost 2, with 15 bases in between. The germline V gene encodes CDR1 SEHNR and CDR2 FQNEAQ (reference sequence). CDR3 length equals 15 residues. The CDR3 reads CASSRVLGLNTEAFF. In DNA form, the CDR3 reads TGTGCCAGCAGCCGGGTACTAGGGCTAAACACTGAAGCTTTCTTT. The whole variable domain, filled in from reference TRBV7-9 and TRBJ1-1, reads DTGVSQNPRHKITKRGQNVTFRCDPISEHNRLYWYRQTLGQGPEFLTYFQNEAQLEKSRLLSDRFSAERPKGSFSTLEIQRTEQGDSAMYLCASSRVLGLNTEAFFGQGTRLTVV.

The chain is built from TRBV13 and TRBJ2-1, with D possibly being TRBD1 (6 bases). V lost 3 bases to trimming and J lost 0 bases, with 12 bases between them. This CDR3 contains 16 residues. Germline V gene lookup returns CDR1 PRHDT and CDR2 FYEKMQ (reference sequence). The CDR3 DNA follows: TGTGCCAGCAGCTTGGGACACCCAAGCTCCTACAATGAGCAGTTCTTC. Amino acid sequence: CASSLGHPSSYNEQFF.

The V call is TRBV6-1, the J call TRBJ2-7; the D is unclear. Trimming left V 1 base short and J 6 bases short, with 13 bases between. This CDR3 contains 14 residues. Germline V CDR1 and CDR2: MNHNS, SASEGT. As DNA, the CDR3 is TGTGCCAGCAGTGAAGGGCCCTCGATACGCGAGCAGTACTTC. Its translation is CASSEGPSIREQYF.

The gene calls are TRBV6-5 and TRBJ1-4; D is possibly TRBD1 (5 bases). This CDR3 region has 14 residues. CDR1 and CDR2 from the germline V gene are MNHEY and SVGAGI. V lost 5 bases and J 8 bases, leaving 15 bases between the germline ends. The CDR3 DNA reads as TGTGCCAGCAGTCCCGGGACCGCTCCCGAAAAACTGTTTTTT. Amino acids: CASSPGTAPEKLFF.